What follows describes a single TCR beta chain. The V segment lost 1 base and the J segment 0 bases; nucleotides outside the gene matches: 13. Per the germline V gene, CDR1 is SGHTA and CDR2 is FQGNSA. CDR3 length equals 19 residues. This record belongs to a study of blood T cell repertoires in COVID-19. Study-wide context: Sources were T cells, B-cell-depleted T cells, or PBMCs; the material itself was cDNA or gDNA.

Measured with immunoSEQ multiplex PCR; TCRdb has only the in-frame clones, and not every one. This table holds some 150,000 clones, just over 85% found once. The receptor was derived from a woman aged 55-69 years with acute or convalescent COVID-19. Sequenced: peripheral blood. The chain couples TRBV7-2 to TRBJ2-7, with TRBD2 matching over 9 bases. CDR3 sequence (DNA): TGTGCCAGCAGCTTAGTTCGACTACTAGCGGGTGGGAGCTCCTACGAGCAGTACTTC. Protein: CASSLVRLLAGGSSYEQYF.